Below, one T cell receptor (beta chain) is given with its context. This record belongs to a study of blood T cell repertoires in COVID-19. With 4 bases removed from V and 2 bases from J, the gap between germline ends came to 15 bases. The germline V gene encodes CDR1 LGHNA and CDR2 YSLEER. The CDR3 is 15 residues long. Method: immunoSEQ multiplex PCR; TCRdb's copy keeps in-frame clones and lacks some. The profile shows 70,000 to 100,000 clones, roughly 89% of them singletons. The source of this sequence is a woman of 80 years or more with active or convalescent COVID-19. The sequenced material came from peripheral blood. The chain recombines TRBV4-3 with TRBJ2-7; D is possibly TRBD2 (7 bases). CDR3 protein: CASSLTGGGPYEQYF. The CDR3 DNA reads TGCGCCAGCAGCCTTACCGGCGGGGGCCCCTACGAGCAGTACTTC.